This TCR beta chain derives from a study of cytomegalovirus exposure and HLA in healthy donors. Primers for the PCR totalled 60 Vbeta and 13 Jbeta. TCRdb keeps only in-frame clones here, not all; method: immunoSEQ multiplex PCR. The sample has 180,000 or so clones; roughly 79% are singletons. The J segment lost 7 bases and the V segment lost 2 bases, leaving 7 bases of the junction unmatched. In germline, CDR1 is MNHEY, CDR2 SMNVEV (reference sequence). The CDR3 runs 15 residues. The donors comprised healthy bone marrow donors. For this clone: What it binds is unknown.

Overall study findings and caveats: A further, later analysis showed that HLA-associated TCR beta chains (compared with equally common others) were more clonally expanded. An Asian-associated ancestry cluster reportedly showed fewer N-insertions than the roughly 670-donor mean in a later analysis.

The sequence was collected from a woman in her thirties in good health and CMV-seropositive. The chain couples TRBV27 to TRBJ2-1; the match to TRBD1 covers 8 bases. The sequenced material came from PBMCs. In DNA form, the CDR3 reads TGTGCCAGCAGTTTAGGACAGGGTAGGGCGAATGAGCAGTTCTTC. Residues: CASSLGQGRANEQFF.